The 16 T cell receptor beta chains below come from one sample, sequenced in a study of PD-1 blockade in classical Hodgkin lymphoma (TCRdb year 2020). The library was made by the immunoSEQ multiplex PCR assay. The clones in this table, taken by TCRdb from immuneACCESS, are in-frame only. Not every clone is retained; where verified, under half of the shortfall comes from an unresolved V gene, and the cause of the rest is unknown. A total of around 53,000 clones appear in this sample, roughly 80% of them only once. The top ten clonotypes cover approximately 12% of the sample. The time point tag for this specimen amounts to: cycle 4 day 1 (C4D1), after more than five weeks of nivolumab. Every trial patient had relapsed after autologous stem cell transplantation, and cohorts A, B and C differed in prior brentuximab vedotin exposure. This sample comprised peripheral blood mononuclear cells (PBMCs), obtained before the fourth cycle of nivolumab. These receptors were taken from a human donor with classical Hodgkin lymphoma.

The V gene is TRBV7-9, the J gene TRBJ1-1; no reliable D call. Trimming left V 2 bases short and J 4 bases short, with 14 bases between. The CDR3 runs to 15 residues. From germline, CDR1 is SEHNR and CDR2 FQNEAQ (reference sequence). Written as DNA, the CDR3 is TGTGCCAGCAGCTTAACCGCGGCTTGGAGCACTGAAGCTTTCTTT. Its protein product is CASSLTAAWSTEAFF.

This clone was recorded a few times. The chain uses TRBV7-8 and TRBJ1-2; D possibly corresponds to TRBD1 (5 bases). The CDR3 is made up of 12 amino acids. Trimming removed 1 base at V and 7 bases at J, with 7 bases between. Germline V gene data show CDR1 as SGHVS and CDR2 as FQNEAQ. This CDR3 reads CASSLGRGGYTF. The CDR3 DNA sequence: TGTGCCAGCAGCTTAGGGAGGGGTGGCTACACCTTC.

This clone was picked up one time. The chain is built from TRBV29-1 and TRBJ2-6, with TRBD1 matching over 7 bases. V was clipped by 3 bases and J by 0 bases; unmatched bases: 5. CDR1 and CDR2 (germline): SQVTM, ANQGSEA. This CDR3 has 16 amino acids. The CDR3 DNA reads TGCAGCGTTGAGTTGGGACAGAGCTCTGGGGCCAACGTCCTGACTTTC. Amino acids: CSVELGQSSGANVLTF.

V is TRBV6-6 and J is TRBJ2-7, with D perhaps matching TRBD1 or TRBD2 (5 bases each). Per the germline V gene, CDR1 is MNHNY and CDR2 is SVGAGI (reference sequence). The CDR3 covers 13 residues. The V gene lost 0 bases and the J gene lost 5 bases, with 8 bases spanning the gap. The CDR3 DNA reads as TGTGCCAGCAGTTACTCAGGGGACCACGAGCAGTACTTC. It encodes CASSYSGDHEQYF.

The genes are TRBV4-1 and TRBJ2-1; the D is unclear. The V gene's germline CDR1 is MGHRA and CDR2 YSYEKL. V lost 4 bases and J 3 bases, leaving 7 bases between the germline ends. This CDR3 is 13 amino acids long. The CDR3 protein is CASSPNYYNEQFF. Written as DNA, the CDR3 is TGCGCCAGCAGCCCGAATTACTACAATGAGCAGTTCTTC.

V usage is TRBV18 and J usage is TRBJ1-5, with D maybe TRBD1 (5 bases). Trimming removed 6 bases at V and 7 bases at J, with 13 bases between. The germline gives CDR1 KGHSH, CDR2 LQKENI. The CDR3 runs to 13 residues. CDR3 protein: CASSPLGDQPQHF. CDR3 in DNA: TGTGCCAGCTCTCCCTTGGGGGACCAGCCCCAGCATTTT.

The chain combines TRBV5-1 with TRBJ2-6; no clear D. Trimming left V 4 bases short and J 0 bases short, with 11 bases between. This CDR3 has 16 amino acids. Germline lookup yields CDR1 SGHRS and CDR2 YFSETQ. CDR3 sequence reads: CASSPPDTSGANVLTF. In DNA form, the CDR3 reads TGCGCCAGCAGCCCGCCAGACACCTCTGGGGCCAACGTCCTGACTTTC.

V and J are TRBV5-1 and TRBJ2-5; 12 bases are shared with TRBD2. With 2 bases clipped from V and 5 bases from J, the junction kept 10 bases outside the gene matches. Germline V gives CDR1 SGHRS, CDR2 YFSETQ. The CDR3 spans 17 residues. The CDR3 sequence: CASSFLAGGPVRETQYF. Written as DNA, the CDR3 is TGCGCCAGCAGCTTTCTAGCGGGAGGGCCCGTACGGGAGACCCAGTACTTC.

CDR3 nucleotide sequence: TGTGCCAGCTCACTAGCGGACTCCTACAATGAGCAGTTCTTC. It translates to CASSLADSYNEQFF. The chain couples TRBV18 to TRBJ2-1, with D possibly TRBD2 on 6 matching bases. The CDR3 runs 14 residues. CDR1 and CDR2 from the germline V gene are KGHSH and LQKENI. V was trimmed by 4 bases and J by 0 bases, leaving 7 bases between them.

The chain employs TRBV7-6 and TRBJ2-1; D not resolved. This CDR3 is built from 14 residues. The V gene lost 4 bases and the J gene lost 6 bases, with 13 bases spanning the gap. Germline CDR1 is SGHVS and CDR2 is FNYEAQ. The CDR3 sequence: CASSSLGSGNEQFF. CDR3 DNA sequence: TGTGCCAGCAGCTCCCTTGGGTCAGGCAATGAGCAGTTCTTC.

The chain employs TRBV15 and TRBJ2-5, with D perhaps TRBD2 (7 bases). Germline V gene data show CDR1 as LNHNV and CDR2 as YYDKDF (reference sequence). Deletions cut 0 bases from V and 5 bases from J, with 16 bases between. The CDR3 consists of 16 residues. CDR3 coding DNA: TGTGCCACCAGCAGAGACCGAGGGGGGAGGGCGGAGACCCAGTACTTC. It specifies CATSRDRGGRAETQYF.

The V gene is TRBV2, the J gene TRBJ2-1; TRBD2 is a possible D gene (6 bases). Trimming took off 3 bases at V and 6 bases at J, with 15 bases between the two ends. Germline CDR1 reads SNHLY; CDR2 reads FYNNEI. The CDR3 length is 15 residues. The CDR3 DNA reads TGTGCCAGCAGTGAGACCGACTGGCGGGGCAATGAGCAGTTCTTC. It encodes CASSETDWRGNEQFF.

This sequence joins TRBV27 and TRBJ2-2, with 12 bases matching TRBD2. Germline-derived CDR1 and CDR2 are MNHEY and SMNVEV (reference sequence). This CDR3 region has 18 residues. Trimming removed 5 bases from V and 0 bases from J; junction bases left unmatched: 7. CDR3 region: CASSRILAGGPNTGELFF. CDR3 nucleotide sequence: TGTGCCAGCAGTCGCATACTAGCGGGAGGACCGAACACCGGGGAGCTGTTTTTT.

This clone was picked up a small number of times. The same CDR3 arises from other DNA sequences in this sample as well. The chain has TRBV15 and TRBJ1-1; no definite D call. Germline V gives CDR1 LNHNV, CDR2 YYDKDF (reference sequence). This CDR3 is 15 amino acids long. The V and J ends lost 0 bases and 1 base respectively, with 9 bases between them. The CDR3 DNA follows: TGTGCCACCAGCAGAGACTCTTGGGGGAACACTGAAGCTTTCTTT. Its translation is CATSRDSWGNTEAFF. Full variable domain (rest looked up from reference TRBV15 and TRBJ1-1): DAMVIQNPRYQVTQFGKPVTLSCSQTLNHNVMYWYQQKSSQAPKLLFHYYDKDFNNEADTPDNFQSRRPNTSFCFLDIRSPGLGDTAMYLCATSRDSWGNTEAFFGQGTRLTVV.

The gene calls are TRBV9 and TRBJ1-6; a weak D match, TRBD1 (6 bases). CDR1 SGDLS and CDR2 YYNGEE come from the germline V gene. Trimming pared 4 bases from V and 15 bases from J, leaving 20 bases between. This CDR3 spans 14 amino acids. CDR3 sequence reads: CASSSEGGDRLLHF. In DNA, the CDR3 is TGTGCCAGCAGCTCAGAGGGCGGAGACAGGCTCCTCCACTTT.

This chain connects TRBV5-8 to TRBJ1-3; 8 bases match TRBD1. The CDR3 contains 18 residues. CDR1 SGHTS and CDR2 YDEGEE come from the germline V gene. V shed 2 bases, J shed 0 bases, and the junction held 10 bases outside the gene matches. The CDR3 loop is CASSFIGIGTGSGNTIYF. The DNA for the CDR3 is TGTGCCAGCAGCTTCATCGGGATTGGGACAGGCTCTGGAAACACCATATATTTT.